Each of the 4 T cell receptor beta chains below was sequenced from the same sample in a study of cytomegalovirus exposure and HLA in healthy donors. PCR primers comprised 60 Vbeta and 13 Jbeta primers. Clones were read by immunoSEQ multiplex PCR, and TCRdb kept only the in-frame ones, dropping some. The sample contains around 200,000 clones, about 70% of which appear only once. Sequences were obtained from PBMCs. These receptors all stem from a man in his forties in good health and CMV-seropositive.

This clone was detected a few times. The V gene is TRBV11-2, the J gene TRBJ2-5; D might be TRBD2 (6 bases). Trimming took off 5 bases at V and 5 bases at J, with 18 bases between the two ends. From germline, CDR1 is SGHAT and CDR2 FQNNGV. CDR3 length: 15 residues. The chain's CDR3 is CASSRGAASGETQYF. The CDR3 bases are TGTGCCAGCAGCCGAGGGGCGGCGAGCGGGGAGACCCAGTACTTC.

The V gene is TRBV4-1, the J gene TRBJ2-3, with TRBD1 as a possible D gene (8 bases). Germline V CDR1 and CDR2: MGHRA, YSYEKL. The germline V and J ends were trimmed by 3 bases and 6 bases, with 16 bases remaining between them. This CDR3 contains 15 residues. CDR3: CASSHTGGGEDTQYF. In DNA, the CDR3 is TGCGCCAGCAGCCATACAGGGGGGGGAGAGGATACGCAGTATTTT.

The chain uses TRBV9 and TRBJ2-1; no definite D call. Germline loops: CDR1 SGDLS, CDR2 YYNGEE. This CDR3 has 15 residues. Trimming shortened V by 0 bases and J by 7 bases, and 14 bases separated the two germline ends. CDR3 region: CASSVDPVLINEQFF. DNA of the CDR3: TGTGCCAGCAGCGTAGATCCGGTCTTAATAAATGAGCAGTTCTTC.

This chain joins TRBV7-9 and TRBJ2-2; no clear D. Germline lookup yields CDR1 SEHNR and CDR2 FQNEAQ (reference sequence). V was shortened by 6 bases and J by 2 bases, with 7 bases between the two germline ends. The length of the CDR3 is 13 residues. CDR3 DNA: TGTGCCAGCAGGCGAAGAAACACCGGGGAGCTGTTTTTT. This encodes CASRRRNTGELFF.